This T cell receptor (beta chain) was obtained from a study of Graves' ophthalmopathy and Graves' hyperthyroidism. General observations from the study: Most expanded clonotypes from thyroid (those above 0.001 frequency) were also found in blood.

PBMCs stemmed from over 8 ml of fresh peripheral blood. Losses at the gene ends were 6 bases for V and 7 bases for J; bases not matched to a gene: 12. In germline, CDR1 is SNHLY, CDR2 FYNNEI. The CDR3 runs 15 residues. CDR3 regions of TCR beta were amplified from RNA transcripts. The first-round RT-PCR employed HTBI primers together with the Qiagen OneStep RT-PCR kit. A multiplex PCR was then performed as the second round. TCRdb re-derived calls from the multiplex PCR reads in MiXCR, one entry per CDR3 protein. The repertoire has about 500,000 distinct CDR3 sequences, approximately 15% of them found once; the top ten carry about 9.4%. About this clonotype itself: Its antigen remains unidentified.

The material sequenced was blood. The rearrangement uses TRBV2 and TRBJ1-5; 7 bases are shared with TRBD1. The clonotype comes from a woman aged 25-40 years with Graves' ophthalmopathy. The CDR3 bases are TGTGCCAGCAGGAGGGACAGCCTAAATGTACAGCCCCAGCATTTT. Protein sequence: CASRRDSLNVQPQHF.